This T cell receptor (beta chain) derives from a study of shared clonotypes between healthy human individuals. Study-wide context: Each donor's CD8 memory used one plate, CD8 naive two, each CD4 subset three.

Donors included only healthy HIV-negative adults lacking recent acute infections or vaccinations. Genomic DNA (from each subset) was split evenly across several immunoSEQ plates. TCRdb keeps only in-frame clones here, not all; method: immunoSEQ multiplex PCR. The sample has a few million clones; approximately 95% are singletons. A remark on this clone: Its specificity is unknown.

CDR3 length: 14 residues. With 4 bases clipped from V and 10 bases from J, the junction kept 12 bases outside the gene matches. In germline, CDR1 is SGHNT, CDR2 YYREEE (reference sequence). General study points: Generation probabilities were higher for clonotypes shared across all four sorted-subset donors than for unshared ones.

This chain uses TRBV5-4 with TRBJ2-3; 7 bases align to TRBD2. Sequenced input: naive CD4+ T cells from PBMCs. Indicated subset: CD45RA+ positively selected. This sequence originates from a young man in good health. Some clones in this sample may be carry-over from other donors' samples. CDR3: CASSNPSGPEAQYF. CDR3 bases: TGTGCCAGCAGCAACCCTAGCGGCCCCGAGGCGCAGTATTTT. The entire variable domain, with the rest obtained from reference TRBV5-4 and TRBJ2-3, is as follows: ETGVTQSPTHLIKTRGQQVTLRCSSQSGHNTVSWYQQALGQGPQFIFQYYREEENGRGNFPPRFSGLQFPNYSSELNVNALELDDSALYLCASSNPSGPEAQYFGPGTRLTVL.